This T cell receptor (beta chain) is drawn from a study of blood T cell repertoires in COVID-19. Here immunoSEQ multiplex PCR was the method, and the copy in TCRdb shows in-frame clones only, minus some. The repertoire holds 200,000 to 250,000 clones, about 85% seen once, with less than 14% in the top ten. The sample consisted of PBMCs or T cells enriched from blood (not recorded which). The sequence came from a man aged 25-45 years who had recovered from COVID-19.

The CDR3 DNA sequence: TGTGCCAGCAGTGATCGGTGGTGGGATAAGTCAGGGATGCTGAAGTATGGTGGCTACACCTTC. This translates into CASSDRWWDKSGMLKYGGYTF. The V gene is TRBV2, the J gene TRBJ1-2; the D gene is possibly TRBD1 (5 bases). Between the trimmed V and J ends, which lost 3 bases and 7 bases, there was a span of 36 bases. The germline CDR1 and CDR2 sequences are SNHLY and FYNNEI. This CDR3 region has 21 residues.